The 32 T cell receptor beta chains given below trace back to one sample, sequenced in a study of OX40 agonist ivuxolimab in advanced cancers. Measured with immunoSEQ multiplex PCR; TCRdb has only the in-frame clones, and not every one. Of about 85,000 clones in the sample, 70% to 90% were seen once. The material sequenced was CD4+ or CD8+ T cells sorted from blood, taken in a trial of the OX40 agonist ivuxolimab. These receptors were obtained from an adult with an advanced solid tumor such as melanoma, head and neck, liver or kidney cancer.

The table lists this clone with a few counts. The chain is built from TRBV6-5 and TRBJ1-1; 7 bases agree with TRBD1. This CDR3 comprises 15 residues. The ends lost 5 bases at V and 2 bases at J; junction bases unmatched: 8. Germline V gives CDR1 MNHEY, CDR2 SVGAGI. Here the CDR3 reads CASSLQGGGNTEAFF. The CDR3 DNA reads TGTGCCAGCAGTCTTCAGGGGGGAGGCAACACTGAAGCTTTCTTT.

The V call is TRBV5-1, the J call TRBJ2-5; the D is unclear. The CDR3 has 18 residues. V was trimmed by 0 bases and J by 5 bases, leaving 23 bases between them. Germline-derived CDR1 and CDR2 are SGHRS and YFSETQ. CDR3 in DNA: TGCGCCAGCAGCTTGGGCCTGGAGACAAACGGAAACTCGGAGACCCAGTACTTC. It specifies CASSLGLETNGNSETQYF.

This rearrangement joins TRBV6-5 to TRBJ1-3, with unresolved D. The CDR3 has 14 residues. Germline CDR1 and CDR2: MNHEY and SVGAGI. Trimming removed 2 bases at V and 7 bases at J, with 12 bases between. The CDR3 protein is CASSYVAGRNTIYF. CDR3 sequence (DNA): TGTGCCAGCAGTTACGTGGCCGGAAGGAACACCATATATTTT.

This sequence joins TRBV6-5 and TRBJ2-2; 10 bases map to TRBD2. CDR1 and CDR2 (germline): MNHEY, SVGAGI. With 6 bases clipped from V and 3 bases from J, the junction kept 1 base outside the gene matches. The CDR3 spans 14 residues. CDR3 loop: CASRLAGYTGELFF. The CDR3 nucleotides are TGTGCCAGCAGACTAGCGGGGTACACCGGGGAGCTGTTTTTT.

The chain carries TRBV5-4 and TRBJ1-4; D is possibly TRBD1 (5 bases). Germline lookup yields CDR1 SGHNT and CDR2 YYREEE (reference sequence). V was trimmed by 7 bases and J by 4 bases, leaving 20 bases between them. This CDR3 has 16 amino acids. CDR3 sequence reads: CASSPQGPTSNEKLFF. CDR3 DNA sequence: TGTGCCAGCTCCCCCCAGGGTCCGACGAGTAATGAAAAACTGTTTTTT.

This chain joins TRBV7-2 and TRBJ2-1, with no clear D. This CDR3 is built from 13 residues. Germline-derived CDR1 and CDR2 are SGHTA and FQGNSA. V shed 1 base and J shed 8 bases, with 9 bases lying between them. The CDR3 coding sequence is TGTGCCAGCAGCTTAGATCCGCGACATGAGCAGTTCTTC. As protein: CASSLDPRHEQFF.

This clone occurred a few times. The V and J genes are TRBV28 and TRBJ1-1; D not certain. The CDR3 sequence is 12 residues long. In germline, CDR1 is MDHEN, CDR2 SYDVKM. V lost 2 bases to trimming and J lost 6 bases, with 7 bases between them. CDR3 amino acids: CASSLGYPEAFF. In DNA form, the CDR3 reads TGTGCCAGCAGTTTAGGCTACCCTGAAGCTTTCTTT.

The chain joins TRBV9 to TRBJ2-3; D is undetermined. The germline CDR1 and CDR2 sequences are SGDLS and YYNGEE. V was cut by 0 bases and J by 0 bases, with 11 bases left in between. The CDR3 runs 16 residues. The CDR3 DNA reads as TGTGCCAGCAGCGTAGAGGCAGCCACTAGCACAGATACGCAGTATTTT. Translating it yields CASSVEAATSTDTQYF.

This chain links TRBV5-1 with TRBJ2-5; D is undetermined. Germline CDR1 is SGHRS and CDR2 is YFSETQ. The CDR3 consists of 12 residues. V lost 5 bases to trimming and J lost 0 bases, with 5 bases between them. The CDR3 here is CASSDNQETQYF. In DNA form, the CDR3 reads TGCGCCAGCAGTGACAACCAAGAGACCCAGTACTTC.

The chain uses TRBV5-1 and TRBJ2-2; D uncertain. The ends were cut back, 1 base at V and 0 bases at J, with 7 bases in the middle. CDR3 length: 15 amino acids. Germline V gene lookup returns CDR1 SGHRS and CDR2 YFSETQ. The chain's CDR3 is CASSLSQANTGELFF. The CDR3 region has the DNA TGCGCCAGCAGCTTGAGTCAAGCGAACACCGGGGAGCTGTTTTTT.

The chain uses TRBV5-1 and TRBJ2-3; D is unresolved. The germline V gene encodes CDR1 SGHRS and CDR2 YFSETQ. V lost 0 bases and J lost 4, with 12 bases in between. CDR3 size: 15 residues. The chain's CDR3 is CASSLEGRQADTQYF. The CDR3, as DNA: TGCGCCAGCAGCTTGGAGGGCAGGCAGGCAGATACGCAGTATTTT.

The chain joins TRBV28 to TRBJ2-2, with TRBD2 as a possible D gene (6 bases). The CDR3 sequence is 14 residues long. Germline assignment: CDR1 MDHEN and CDR2 SYDVKM. Trimming cost V 6 bases and J 4 bases, with 12 bases left between them. Here the CDR3 reads CASRTSLFTGELFF. The CDR3 DNA sequence: TGTGCCAGCAGAACTAGCCTCTTCACCGGGGAGCTGTTTTTT.

The chain has TRBV28 and TRBJ2-2; perhaps TRBD2 as D (5 bases). Trimming took 3 bases from V and 6 from J, leaving 5 bases between them. The germline V gene has CDR1 MDHEN and CDR2 SYDVKM. The CDR3 runs to 12 residues. CDR3 protein: CASSLGAGELFF. CDR3 bases: TGTGCCAGCAGTTTGGGAGCCGGGGAGCTGTTTTTT.

The sample holds one count of this clone. The J gene is TRBJ2-3, the V gene TRBV7-2; TRBD2 agrees at 9 bases. The CDR3 runs to 17 residues. Germline values: CDR1 SGHTA, CDR2 FQGNSA. J gave up 0 bases and V 5 bases, and 9 bases lay outside the gene matches. The CDR3 sequence: CASSLNPGLASTDTQYF. Here the CDR3 DNA reads TGTGCCAGCAGCCTCAATCCGGGACTAGCTAGCACAGATACGCAGTATTTT.

This chain joins TRBV7-2 and TRBJ2-2; D is possibly TRBD1 (6 bases). CDR1 SGHTA and CDR2 FQGNSA come from the germline V gene. Trimming cost V 3 bases and J 5 bases, with 10 bases left between them. This CDR3 has 14 residues. The CDR3 reads CASSFRGVTGELFF. The CDR3 nucleotides read TGTGCCAGCAGCTTCAGGGGAGTAACCGGGGAGCTGTTTTTT.

This rearrangement joins TRBV2 to TRBJ1-1; D gene uncertain. The CDR3 runs 13 residues. Germline V lookup: CDR1 SNHLY, CDR2 FYNNEI. The germline V and J ends were trimmed by 3 bases and 4 bases, with 9 bases remaining between them. The CDR3 nucleotides read TGTGCCAGCAGTGATTACATGGGCACTGAAGCTTTCTTT. It yields the protein CASSDYMGTEAFF.

This clone was detected only a few times. Within the sample, other DNA sequences also encode this same CDR3. CDR3 DNA: TGCGCCAGCAGCCTTGACAGGGGTGGCACTGAAGCTTTCTTT. Protein product: CASSLDRGGTEAFF. The genes are TRBV5-1 and TRBJ1-1; 8 nucleotides line up with TRBD1. The CDR3 covers 14 residues. CDR1 and CDR2 (germline): SGHRS, YFSETQ. V was pared by 4 bases and J by 4 bases, with 6 bases of the junction left unmatched.

The rearrangement links TRBV7-2 to TRBJ2-7; 10 nucleotides agree with TRBD2. The germline V gene encodes CDR1 SGHTA and CDR2 FQGNSA. This CDR3 region has 15 residues. The trim removed 5 bases at V and 12 bases at J, leaving 16 bases unmatched. The CDR3: CASSPMASGGLGPYF. The CDR3 bases are TGTGCCAGCAGCCCGATGGCTAGCGGGGGCCTCGGCCCGTACTTC.

This chain links TRBV5-4 with TRBJ1-1, with a weak D call TRBD1 (5 bases). Germline loops: CDR1 SGHNT, CDR2 YYREEE (reference sequence). This CDR3 has 13 residues. V was shortened by 4 bases and J by 4 bases, with 11 bases between the two germline ends. CDR3 region: CASSMLTVTEAFF. CDR3 bases: TGTGCCAGCAGCATGTTGACAGTCACTGAAGCTTTCTTT.

V usage is TRBV7-2 and J usage is TRBJ2-5, with a possible D match to TRBD2 (5 bases). The CDR3 totals 16 residues. Germline values: CDR1 SGHTA, CDR2 FQGNSA. V was trimmed by 0 bases and J by 2 bases, leaving 13 bases between them. The CDR3 protein is CASSLAVGVGQETQYF. The CDR3 nucleotides are TGTGCCAGCAGCTTAGCGGTCGGGGTGGGGCAAGAGACCCAGTACTTC.

The J gene is TRBJ1-6, the V gene TRBV2; D uncertain. V was pared by 1 base and J by 3 bases, with 7 bases between. CDR1 is SNHLY, CDR2 FYNNEI, per germline. CDR3 length equals 15 residues. In nucleotides, the CDR3 is TGTGCCAGCAGTGAAGAGGCAGGCTATAATTCACCCCTCCACTTT. It translates to CASSEEAGYNSPLHF.

V and J are TRBV28 and TRBJ1-5; D gene unclear. The ends were cut back, 6 bases at V and 9 bases at J, with 9 bases in the middle. The germline gives CDR1 MDHEN, CDR2 SYDVKM. The CDR3 is 11 residues long. This CDR3 is CASRGLTPQHF. CDR3 nucleotides: TGTGCCAGCAGGGGATTGACGCCCCAGCATTTT.

As DNA, the CDR3 is TGTGCCAGTAGTATCGCCAGCGGAGAGACCCAGTACTTC. Translated, it gives CASSIASGETQYF. The chain recombines TRBV19 with TRBJ2-5; D is possibly TRBD2 (5 bases). Trimming pared 3 bases from V and 4 bases from J, leaving 9 bases between. This CDR3 has 13 amino acids. Germline V lookup: CDR1 LNHDA, CDR2 SQIVND (reference sequence).

The rearrangement uses TRBV29-1 and TRBJ2-3; perhaps TRBD2 as D (5 bases). Per the germline V gene, CDR1 is SQVTM and CDR2 is ANQGSEA. The CDR3 runs to 14 residues. Trimming took off 5 bases at V and 4 bases at J, with 16 bases between the two ends. CDR3 sequence reads: CSVLPREGADTQYF. CDR3 nucleotide sequence: TGCAGCGTTTTACCCAGAGAGGGTGCAGATACGCAGTATTTT.

CDR3 region: CASSEDTVTPLHF. In DNA, the CDR3 is TGTGCCAGCAGTGAAGATACGGTTACTCCCCTCCACTTT. The chain uses TRBV6-1 and TRBJ1-6; D is uncertain. This CDR3 is 13 amino acids long. V was pared by 1 base and J by 13 bases, with 11 bases between. The germline V gene encodes CDR1 MNHNS and CDR2 SASEGT.

This chain connects TRBV7-9 to TRBJ1-4; 9 positions agree with TRBD1. Germline CDR1 and CDR2: SEHNR and FQNEAQ (reference sequence). The CDR3 is 15 residues long. The V and J ends lost 1 base and 8 bases, in that order; junction bases with no gene match: 5. The CDR3 reads CASSLGTGGDEKLFF. CDR3 in DNA: TGTGCCAGCAGCTTAGGAACAGGGGGCGACGAAAAACTGTTTTTT.

The chain employs TRBV28 and TRBJ1-2; D may be TRBD1 (6 bases). Deletions cut 5 bases from V and 8 bases from J, with 21 bases between. The germline gives CDR1 MDHEN, CDR2 SYDVKM. The CDR3 contains 15 residues. The CDR3 spells CASSGTRRSVWGYTF. In DNA form, the CDR3 reads TGTGCCAGCAGTGGGACAAGACGGAGTGTATGGGGCTACACCTTC.

This clone was picked up a small number of times. The chain is built from TRBV15 and TRBJ1-1; a weak D match, TRBD1 (5 bases). Trimming removed 8 bases from V and 1 base from J, with 11 bases in between. Germline V gene sequence: CDR1 LNHNV, CDR2 YYDKDF (reference sequence). CDR3 length: 13 residues. The CDR3 here is CATQQGGNTEAFF. The CDR3 DNA is TGTGCCACCCAGCAGGGAGGGAACACTGAAGCTTTCTTT.

The chain carries TRBV19 and TRBJ2-5, with D unclear. CDR3 length: 13 residues. V was trimmed by 3 bases and J by 4 bases, leaving 9 bases between them. Germline lookup yields CDR1 LNHDA and CDR2 SQIVND (reference sequence). CDR3 region: CASSIGRRETQYF. In nucleotides, the CDR3 is TGTGCCAGTAGTATCGGTAGACGAGAGACCCAGTACTTC.

The CDR3 DNA reads TGTGCCAGCAGTGAGGCCGTACAGGGTCACGTGTATTTT. It is translated as CASSEAVQGHVYF. This chain links TRBV7-3 with TRBJ2-3, with a weak D call TRBD1 (6 bases). Germline assignment: CDR1 SGHTA and CDR2 FQGTGA. The CDR3 contains 13 residues. With 6 bases removed from V and 14 bases from J, the gap between germline ends came to 21 bases.

The gene calls are TRBV5-1 and TRBJ1-1, with D possibly matching TRBD1 (5 bases). V was clipped by 6 bases and J by 5 bases, with 20 bases between them. CDR1 and CDR2 (germline): SGHRS, YFSETQ. The CDR3 is 15 residues long. The CDR3 nucleotides read TGCGCCAGCAACCTTCATGGGGGTATAGAGACTGAAGCTTTCTTT. This codes for CASNLHGGIETEAFF.

This clone came up once. The chain joins TRBV9 to TRBJ2-2; TRBD2 matches at 8 bases. Germline loops: CDR1 SGDLS, CDR2 YYNGEE. CDR3 length equals 15 residues. The V gene end was trimmed by 0 bases and the J gene end by 8 bases; junction bases not matched to a gene: 6. CDR3 nucleotides: TGTGCCAGCAGCGTAGGTGGGGGACTAGAAGGGGAGCTGTTTTTT. As protein: CASSVGGGLEGELFF.